The TCR beta chain described here comes from a study of T cells in localized non-small cell lung cancer. Study-level points and caveats: The tumor had only one region sequenced, so heterogeneity remains possible. The study detected a median roughly 61 of the top 100 tumor clones in adjacent lung. Uninvolved nearby lung showed the greatest T cell clonality, exceeding that found in tumor. Greater T cell density in blood accompanied longer overall survival.

As to this clone: Its target is not known.

Here immunoSEQ multiplex PCR was the method, and the copy in TCRdb shows in-frame clones only, minus some. The table has about 4,400 clones, under 25% seen once. The sequencing here drew on lung tumor tissue, taken before any cancer treatment. The source is a female donor over 55 with stage I lung adenocarcinoma.

The CDR3 DNA sequence: TGTGCCAGCCCTGGGCGAGACAATGAGCAGTTCTTC. This codes for CASPGRDNEQFF. V gene TRBV19 combines with J gene TRBJ2-1; unclear D gene. The V end lost 9 bases, the J end lost 5 bases, and 11 bases lay between the germline ends. The CDR3 contains 12 residues. Germline lookup yields CDR1 LNHDA and CDR2 SQIVND (reference sequence).